This T cell receptor (beta chain) was captured by sequencing in a study of blood T cells in healthy people across ages. For the second PCR, which ran for about 6 to 11 cycles, a sample-barcoded 5' primer and a J-beta primer mix were used. TCRdb recomputed calls from the 5' RACE reads with MiXCR, one row per CDR3 protein. The table has roughly 1.4 million distinct CDR3 sequences, around 59% seen once. The V gene end was trimmed by 6 bases and the J gene end by 15 bases; junction bases not matched to a gene: 5. This CDR3 comprises 11 residues. Germline V lookup: CDR1 SGHAT, CDR2 FQDESV (reference sequence).

The sequence was collected from a man aged 18 to 30 in good health. The sequenced sample consisted of blood. The rearrangement joins TRBV11-1 to TRBJ2-1, with TRBD1 matching over 10 bases. The DNA for the CDR3 is TGTGCCAGCAGTCCCGGACAGGGGGTGTTCTTC. Its translation: CASSPGQGVFF.